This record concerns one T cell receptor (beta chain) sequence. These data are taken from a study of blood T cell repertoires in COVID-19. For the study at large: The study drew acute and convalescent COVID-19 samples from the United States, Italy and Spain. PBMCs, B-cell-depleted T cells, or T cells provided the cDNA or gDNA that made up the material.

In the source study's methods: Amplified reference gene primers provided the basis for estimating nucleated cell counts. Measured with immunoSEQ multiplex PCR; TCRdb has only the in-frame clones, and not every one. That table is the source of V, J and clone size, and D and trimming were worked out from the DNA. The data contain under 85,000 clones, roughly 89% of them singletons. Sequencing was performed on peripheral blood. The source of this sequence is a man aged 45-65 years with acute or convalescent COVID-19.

The CDR3, as DNA: TGTGCCAGCAGCTTAGATCGCGGATACTCTGATACGCAGTATTTT. It yields the protein CASSLDRGYSDTQYF. J is TRBJ2-3 and V is TRBV11-3; no definite D call. The germline V gene has CDR1 SGHNT and CDR2 YENEEA. The germline V and J ends were trimmed by 0 bases and 6 bases, with 13 bases remaining between them. The CDR3 contains 15 residues.